The 20 T cell receptor beta chains reported below all come from one sample, sequenced in a study of beta chain features in type 1 diabetes. Study observations and caveats: People with Type 1 diabetes carried modestly yet significantly shorter TCRB CDR3s in all four CD4+ subsets.

These receptors have no identified antigens. The study reverse transcribed the entire isolated RNA, so it sequenced expressed TCRB transcripts. Profiled with immunoSEQ multiplex PCR; TCRdb holds only in-frame clones, not every one. The sample holds about 340,000 clones; about 13% are singletons and the top ten take around 0.016%. The sequenced sample consisted of naive CD4+ T cells from blood. The receptors shown here come from a woman aged 18-29 years with type 1 diabetes.

The chain recombines TRBV7-9 with TRBJ2-7; 13 bases match TRBD2. V trimming: 5 bases; J trimming: 5 bases; junction bases outside the gene matches: 18. This CDR3 is built from 19 residues. Germline CDR1 and CDR2: SEHNR and FQNEAQ (reference sequence). The CDR3 region has the DNA TGTGCCAGCAGCACCGGGCCGACTAGCGGGAGGCCTCCCCTCGACGAGCAGTACGTC. Protein: CASSTGPTSGRPPLDEQYV.

The rearrangement uses TRBV7-2 and TRBJ2-1, with TRBD2 identical over 10 bases. The CDR3 has 14 residues. The germline CDR1 and CDR2 sequences are SGHTA and FQGNSA. J was trimmed by 6 bases and V by 5 bases; bases with no gene match: 4. CDR3 coding DNA: TGTGCCAGCAGCACGGGACTAGCGTTCAATGAGCAGTTCTTC. Translation: CASSTGLAFNEQFF. The whole variable domain, remainder taken from reference TRBV7-2 and TRBJ2-1, is GAGVSQSPSNKVTEKGKDVELRCDPISGHTALYWYRQSLGQGLEFLIYFQGNSAPDKSGLPSDRFSAERTGGSVSTLTIQRTQQEDSAVYLCASSTGLAFNEQFFGPGTRLTVL.

The chain has TRBV6-5 and TRBJ2-3; D ambiguous. Trimming removed 2 bases from V and 4 bases from J, with 16 bases in between. The CDR3 is made up of 16 amino acids. The germline gives CDR1 MNHEY, CDR2 SVGAGI. The CDR3 bases are TGTGCCAGCAGTTACAAAGAGAGTGTAACGGCAGATACGCAGTATTTT. It is translated as CASSYKESVTADTQYF.

This clone was observed a handful of times. The chain links TRBV19 to TRBJ2-7; tentatively, D is TRBD1 (5 bases). V gave up 7 bases and J gave up 2 bases, with 15 bases separating them. Germline V gene lookup returns CDR1 LNHDA and CDR2 SQIVND (reference sequence). The CDR3 is 14 amino acids. The CDR3 loop reads CASTPGPEAYEQYF. The CDR3 DNA sequence: TGTGCCAGTACTCCAGGGCCCGAGGCCTACGAGCAGTACTTC.

This clone was detected a few times. This specimen includes other DNA sequences encoding the same CDR3. The rearrangement joins TRBV30 to TRBJ1-2; D may be TRBD1 (6 bases). The CDR3 spans 12 residues. V was cut by 1 base and J by 5 bases, with 8 bases left in between. Per germline, CDR1 GTSNPN and CDR2 SVGIG (reference sequence). This chain's CDR3 is CAWSGQGYGYTF. CDR3 DNA sequence: TGTGCCTGGAGTGGCCAGGGGTATGGCTACACCTTC.

The J gene is TRBJ2-3, the V gene TRBV7-3, with 13 positions matching TRBD2. V shed 5 bases and J 3 bases; nucleotides not matched to a gene: 5. CDR3 length: 16 amino acids. Germline CDR1 and CDR2: SGHTA and FQGTGA. The CDR3 sequence is CASSAGTSGTTDTQYF. The CDR3 DNA follows: TGTGCCAGCAGCGCCGGGACTAGCGGGACTACAGATACGCAGTATTTT.

This clone was detected only a few times. The chain employs TRBV5-1 and TRBJ2-7; 7 bases agree with TRBD1. The germline gives CDR1 SGHRS, CDR2 YFSETQ. The CDR3 has 15 residues. The junction had 7 bases not matched to a gene; V was cut back by 0 bases and J by 4 bases. CDR3 sequence (DNA): TGCGCCAGCAGCTTGGAGACGACAGGGTTTTACGAGCAGTACTTC. Its protein is CASSLETTGFYEQYF.

The rearrangement joins TRBV25-1 to TRBJ2-1; a possible D gene is TRBD2 (7 bases). With 1 base removed from V and 6 bases from J, the gap between germline ends came to 22 bases. The CDR3 length is 18 residues. Looked up from germline, CDR1 is MGHDK and CDR2 is SYGVNS. The CDR3 nucleotides read TGTGCCAGCAGTGAATTCAAGGGGGACTACCACGGGGCCAATGAGCAGTTCTTC. This codes for CASSEFKGDYHGANEQFF.

The genes are TRBV19 and TRBJ1-5; D possibly corresponds to TRBD1 (6 bases). Per germline, CDR1 LNHDA and CDR2 SQIVND (reference sequence). The CDR3 sequence is 14 residues long. V was cut by 6 bases and J by 4 bases, with 13 bases left in between. CDR3 nucleotide sequence: TGTGCCAGTAGACCAGGGGTCGGAAATCAGCCCCAGCATTTT. It codes for CASRPGVGNQPQHF.

The chain recombines TRBV30 with TRBJ1-2; 9 positions agree with TRBD1. Unmatched junction bases numbered 3, after V lost 1 base and J lost 6 bases. Looked up from germline, CDR1 is GTSNPN and CDR2 is SVGIG (reference sequence). The CDR3 runs to 13 residues. The CDR3 loop reads CAWSEGQGDGYTF. The CDR3 nucleotides are TGTGCCTGGAGTGAGGGACAGGGCGATGGCTACACCTTC.

V gene TRBV7-2 combines with J gene TRBJ2-2; 9 bases are a match to TRBD2. The trim removed 7 bases at V and 0 bases at J, leaving 9 bases unmatched. The CDR3 sequence is 17 residues long. Per the germline V gene, CDR1 is SGHTA and CDR2 is FQGNSA. CDR3 sequence: CASTLWLAGPNTGELFF. As DNA, the CDR3 is TGTGCCAGCACCCTTTGGCTAGCGGGACCGAACACCGGGGAGCTGTTTTTT.

The J gene is TRBJ2-1, the V gene TRBV2; TRBD2 agrees at 13 bases. Trimming cost V 4 bases and J 13 bases; bases outside gene matches: 7. Germline V gene sequence: CDR1 SNHLY, CDR2 FYNNEI. CDR3 length equals 14 residues. The CDR3 loop reads CASSVGTSGIFQFF. CDR3 coding DNA: TGTGCCAGCAGTGTCGGGACTAGCGGGATCTTTCAGTTCTTC.

This clone was counted a few times. This rearrangement joins TRBV5-1 to TRBJ2-1, with D perhaps matching TRBD2 (6 bases). Germline CDR1 is SGHRS and CDR2 is YFSETQ. The CDR3 spans 13 residues. The V end was cut by 4 bases, the J end by 9 bases, with 14 bases between. The CDR3, as DNA: TGCGCCAGCAGCATAGGGGTCGGGGGTGAGCAGTTCTTC. Protein sequence: CASSIGVGGEQFF.

Only a few counts were recorded for this clone. The CDR3 protein is CSVVPIKFAGEQFF. DNA of the CDR3: TGCAGCGTTGTTCCGATAAAATTCGCCGGGGAGCAGTTCTTC. This chain connects TRBV29-1 to TRBJ2-1, with D uncertain. Trimming took 4 bases from V and 10 from J, leaving 20 bases between them. CDR1 is SQVTM, CDR2 ANQGSEA, per germline. The CDR3 is 14 residues long.

This clone has only a few counts. This sample includes further DNA sequences coding for the same CDR3. The chain recombines TRBV9 with TRBJ2-3; D is uncertain. The CDR3 loop spans 12 amino acids. The ends were cut back, 0 bases at V and 4 bases at J, with 3 bases in the middle. Per germline, CDR1 SGDLS and CDR2 YYNGEE. This chain's CDR3 is CASSVAADTQYF. The CDR3 coding sequence is TGTGCCAGCAGCGTAGCTGCAGATACGCAGTATTTT.

The rearrangement uses TRBV28 and TRBJ1-1, with TRBD1 identical over 9 bases. This CDR3 has 15 residues. With V trimmed by 5 bases and J by 1 base, 5 bases remained unmatched. Germline lookup yields CDR1 MDHEN and CDR2 SYDVKM. CDR3 bases: TGTGCCAGCAGTCCCGGGGACAGGGAGAACACTGAAGCTTTCTTT. Its translation is CASSPGDRENTEAFF.

This clone was counted a few times. The chain uses TRBV28 and TRBJ1-3, with TRBD1 matching 9 bases. J was trimmed by 0 bases and V by 7 bases; bases with no gene match: 16. This CDR3 is 19 amino acids long. The germline CDR1 and CDR2 sequences are MDHEN and SYDVKM. DNA of the CDR3: TGTGCCAGCATTAACGGGGGACAGGGAGGATTGGTCTCTGGAAACACCATATATTTT. This encodes CASINGGQGGLVSGNTIYF.

This chain joins TRBV7-9 and TRBJ2-1; 13 bases map to TRBD2. Per the germline V gene, CDR1 is SEHNR and CDR2 is FQNEAQ (reference sequence). The V and J ends lost 5 bases and 7 bases, in that order; junction bases with no gene match: 5. This CDR3 has 15 amino acids. The CDR3 DNA reads TGTGCCAGCAGCCTCGGGACTAGCGGGATAAATGAGCAGTTCTTC. Its protein product is CASSLGTSGINEQFF.

This clone was observed a few times. The chain employs TRBV6-5 and TRBJ2-7; 8 bases line up with TRBD1. CDR3 length: 13 residues. Germline CDR1 is MNHEY and CDR2 is SVGAGI. The junction had 6 bases not matched to a gene; V was cut back by 6 bases and J by 5 bases. The CDR3 nucleotides read TGTGCCAGCAGGTCGACAGGGGAGGACGAGCAGTACGTC. The encoded protein is CASRSTGEDEQYV.

V usage is TRBV15 and J usage is TRBJ2-3; a weak D match, TRBD2 (6 bases). The CDR3 sequence is 20 residues long. V was cut by 0 bases and J by 2 bases, with 24 bases left in between. The V gene's germline CDR1 is LNHNV and CDR2 YYDKDF (reference sequence). The CDR3: CATSRDPLRAGRRHTDTQYF. The CDR3 DNA reads TGTGCCACCAGCAGAGATCCCCTTCGGGCGGGGCGTCGTCACACAGATACGCAGTATTTT.